These 24 T cell receptor beta chains were all obtained from the same sample, sequenced in a study of blood T cell repertoires in COVID-19. The data were produced by immunoSEQ multiplex PCR, yet TCRdb's version contains in-frame clones alone and is incomplete. The repertoire holds some 97,000 clones, about 83% seen once, with around 13% in the top ten. The specimen sequenced was peripheral blood. Receptors originate from a human donor in a cohort sampled during active COVID-19.

The chain is built from TRBV4-3 and TRBJ1-1; 8 bases are a match to TRBD1. The CDR3 runs to 13 residues. With 4 bases clipped from V and 10 bases from J, the junction kept 8 bases outside the gene matches. From germline, CDR1 is LGHNA and CDR2 YSLEER. The CDR3 DNA sequence: TGCGCCAGCAGCCTAGAGACAGGGGCGGGAGCTTTCTTT. This codes for CASSLETGAGAFF.

The rearrangement links TRBV19 to TRBJ1-2; TRBD1 matches 8 bases. The CDR3 loop spans 14 amino acids. V dropped 6 bases and J dropped 4; count of bases not matched to a gene: 7. CDR1 and CDR2 from the germline V gene are LNHDA and SQIVND (reference sequence). CDR3 in DNA: TGTGCCAGTAGGAAAAATACAGGGGGCTATGGCTACACCTTC. It codes for CASRKNTGGYGYTF.

V usage is TRBV2 and J usage is TRBJ1-2; 11 bases map to TRBD1. Germline trimming cut 2 bases from V and 7 bases from J; bases unmatched to any gene: 9. The germline CDR1 and CDR2 sequences are SNHLY and FYNNEI. The CDR3 spans 16 residues. The CDR3 protein is CASSEIVRGQGAGYTF. The CDR3 nucleotides read TGTGCCAGCAGTGAAATAGTTAGAGGACAGGGGGCTGGCTACACCTTC.

This sequence joins TRBV19 and TRBJ1-6; 8 nucleotides agree with TRBD1. V was clipped by 7 bases and J by 9 bases; unmatched bases: 11. In germline, CDR1 is LNHDA, CDR2 SQIVND (reference sequence). CDR3 length: 15 residues. The CDR3 nucleotides read TGTGCCAGTACCCTAGGACAGGGAAGGGGTTCACCCCTCCACTTT. Its protein product is CASTLGQGRGSPLHF.

This chain connects TRBV6-6 to TRBJ1-6; 7 nucleotides agree with TRBD1. This CDR3 is built from 13 residues. V trimming: 6 bases; J trimming: 7 bases; junction bases outside the gene matches: 3. Germline loops: CDR1 MNHNY, CDR2 SVGAGI (reference sequence). CDR3 bases: TGTGCCAGCAGCGGGACAGAGAATTCACCCCTCCACTTT. Protein: CASSGTENSPLHF.

The chain employs TRBV3-1 (or the pseudogene TRBV3-2) and TRBJ1-2; possible D gene TRBD1, 6 bases. CDR1 is LGHDT and CDR2 is YNNKEL in the germline V gene (reference sequence). V was clipped by 4 bases and J by 0 bases, with 21 bases between them. The CDR3 covers 18 residues. Here the CDR3 reads CASSPLRGIKKANYGYTF. CDR3 in DNA: TGTGCCAGCAGCCCTCTCAGGGGAATAAAAAAAGCTAACTATGGCTACACCTTC.

V gene TRBV3-1 (or the pseudogene TRBV3-2) combines with J gene TRBJ2-2; 7 positions match TRBD2. CDR1 and CDR2 (germline): LGHDT, YNNKEL (reference sequence). The CDR3 length is 17 residues. Trimming removed 1 base from V and 4 bases from J; junction bases left unmatched: 9. The CDR3 nucleotides are TGTGCCAGCAGCCAAGTCCCAGGGAGGGTGAGCACCGGGGAGCTGTTTTTT. Protein sequence: CASSQVPGRVSTGELFF.

The chain is built from TRBV7-6 and TRBJ2-2; TRBD1 matches at 7 bases. The CDR3 has 13 residues. The V segment lost 5 bases and the J segment 6 bases; nucleotides outside the gene matches: 3. Per germline, CDR1 SGHVS and CDR2 FNYEAQ. CDR3 residues: CASSKTGSGELFF. DNA of the CDR3: TGTGCCAGCAGCAAGACAGGGTCCGGGGAGCTGTTTTTT.

V gene TRBV5-1 combines with J gene TRBJ2-3; TRBD1 matches at 7 bases. Germline trimming cut 2 bases from V and 0 bases from J; bases unmatched to any gene: 3. This CDR3 is 15 amino acids long. Germline V CDR1 and CDR2: SGHRS, YFSETQ. CDR3 in amino acids: CASSLGQASTDTQYF. CDR3 in DNA: TGCGCCAGCAGCTTAGGACAGGCTAGCACAGATACGCAGTATTTT.

The J gene is TRBJ2-5, the V gene TRBV19; D perhaps matches TRBD2 (5 bases). Germline assignment: CDR1 LNHDA and CDR2 SQIVND (reference sequence). This CDR3 has 16 residues. V lost 3 bases and J 5 bases, leaving 19 bases between the germline ends. CDR3 protein: CASSIGSPGERETQYF. Here the CDR3 DNA reads TGTGCCAGTAGTATTGGGTCCCCCGGGGAGCGGGAGACCCAGTACTTC.

The genes are TRBV7-9 and TRBJ2-2, with unresolved D. Looked up from germline, CDR1 is SEHNR and CDR2 is FQNEAQ (reference sequence). The V and J ends lost 3 bases and 1 base respectively, with 6 bases between them. The CDR3 contains 14 residues. The CDR3 protein is CASSLSVNTGELFF. CDR3 DNA sequence: TGTGCCAGCAGCTTGAGTGTGAACACCGGGGAGCTGTTTTTT.

The chain recombines TRBV9 with TRBJ2-5; 9 bases are a match to TRBD2. The germline gives CDR1 SGDLS, CDR2 YYNGEE. The CDR3 is made up of 18 amino acids. V dropped 0 bases and J dropped 1; count of bases not matched to a gene: 10. CDR3 coding DNA: TGTGCCAGCAGCGTAGAGGGATGGAGCGGGGGGACCCAAGAGACCCAGTACTTC. It encodes CASSVEGWSGGTQETQYF. Variable domain in full (rest from reference TRBV9 and TRBJ2-5): DSGVTQTPKHLITATGQRVTLRCSPRSGDLSVYWYQQSLDQGLQFLIQYYNGEERAKGNILERFSAQQFPDLHSELNLSSLELGDSALYFCASSVEGWSGGTQETQYFGPGTRLLVL.

The rearrangement uses TRBV19 and TRBJ2-6; 8 nucleotides line up with TRBD1. Germline values: CDR1 LNHDA, CDR2 SQIVND (reference sequence). V gave up 6 bases and J gave up 1 base; unmatched junction bases: 2. The CDR3 is 15 residues long. The CDR3 coding sequence is TGTGCCAGTAGGCAGGGGGCGTCTGGGGCCAACGTCCTGACTTTC. This codes for CASRQGASGANVLTF.

CDR3 DNA sequence: TGTGCCAGCAGCTTAGGGGGACAGACTAACTATGGCTACACCTTC. Protein: CASSLGGQTNYGYTF. The chain links TRBV7-8 to TRBJ1-2; 7 bases line up with TRBD1. After removal of 1 base from V and 0 bases from J, the junction contained 2 bases not matched to a gene. There are 15 residues in the CDR3. Germline-derived CDR1 and CDR2 are SGHVS and FQNEAQ.

As concerns this clone: A junction boundary mismatches the germline segment, possibly from a read error. The chain recombines TRBV11-2 with TRBJ2-2; weak D call: TRBD2 (6 bases). This CDR3 has 16 amino acids. Germline CDR1 is SGHAT and CDR2 is FQNNGV. Here the CDR3 reads CASSLVGGGPTEELFF. In DNA form, the CDR3 reads TGTGCCAGCAGCTTAGTGGGGGGAGGCCCCACCGAGGAGCTGTTTTTT.

The chain is built from TRBV11-3 and TRBJ2-3, with D unclear. Germline V gene data show CDR1 as SGHNT and CDR2 as YENEEA. The CDR3 runs 14 residues. V lost 1 base to trimming and J lost 2 bases, with 7 bases between them. The CDR3 loop is CASSLGASTDTQYF. The CDR3 DNA is TGTGCCAGCAGCTTAGGAGCCTCCACAGATACGCAGTATTTT.

V is TRBV6-6 and J is TRBJ2-5; 7 bases agree with TRBD1. From germline, CDR1 is MNHNY and CDR2 SVGAGI (reference sequence). After removal of 6 bases from V and 5 bases from J, the junction contained 9 bases not matched to a gene. This CDR3 is 14 amino acids long. The CDR3 DNA reads TGTGCCAGCAGCGACACAGGGGCTGGGGAGACCCAGTACTTC. It yields the protein CASSDTGAGETQYF.

This rearrangement joins TRBV5-4 to TRBJ1-2; D unclear. CDR3 length: 13 amino acids. Between the trimmed V and J ends, which lost 6 bases and 2 bases, there was a span of 11 bases. Germline assignment: CDR1 SGHNT and CDR2 YYREEE (reference sequence). CDR3 sequence: CASKPPGNYGYTF. CDR3 nucleotide sequence: TGTGCCAGCAAGCCTCCGGGAAACTATGGCTACACCTTC.

The rearrangement links TRBV3-1 (or the pseudogene TRBV3-2) to TRBJ1-2; the match to TRBD1 covers 9 bases. Germline values: CDR1 LGHDT, CDR2 YNNKEL (reference sequence). V shed 8 bases and J 4 bases; nucleotides not matched to a gene: 8. There are 14 residues in the CDR3. The CDR3 nucleotides are TGTGCCAGCCGGGGGACAGGGAGCGCCTATGGCTACACCTTC. Translation: CASRGTGSAYGYTF.

The V call is TRBV7-9, the J call TRBJ2-1, with D perhaps TRBD2 (7 bases). Germline loops: CDR1 SEHNR, CDR2 FQNEAQ (reference sequence). The CDR3 loop spans 14 amino acids. V lost 5 bases to trimming and J lost 4 bases, with 12 bases between them. In DNA form, the CDR3 reads TGTGCCAGCAGCGGGGGGGCACGGTACAATGAGCAGTTCTTC. Translating gives CASSGGARYNEQFF.

The chain uses TRBV29-1 and TRBJ2-7; TRBD2 matches 9 bases. CDR3 size: 14 residues. V shed 7 bases and J 5 bases; nucleotides not matched to a gene: 12. The germline gives CDR1 SQVTM, CDR2 ANQGSEA. The chain's CDR3 is CSAAGGASGDEQYF. The DNA for the CDR3 is TGCAGCGCCGCCGGGGGAGCTAGCGGGGACGAGCAGTACTTC.

This clone was observed a handful of times. The V gene is TRBV3-1 (or the pseudogene TRBV3-2), the J gene TRBJ2-7, with 7 nucleotides matching TRBD1. Per the germline V gene, CDR1 is LGHDT and CDR2 is YNNKEL (reference sequence). The V gene end was trimmed by 2 bases and the J gene end by 6 bases; junction bases not matched to a gene: 7. The CDR3 extends over 14 amino acids. CDR3 in DNA: TGTGCCAGCAGCCAACCCAGGGGGTCTTCCGAGCAGTACTTC. It encodes CASSQPRGSSEQYF.

The chain joins TRBV7-9 to TRBJ1-1, with TRBD1 matching 7 bases. Germline trimming cut 5 bases from V and 0 bases from J; bases unmatched to any gene: 6. The CDR3 extends over 15 amino acids. The V gene's germline CDR1 is SEHNR and CDR2 FQNEAQ (reference sequence). This chain's CDR3 is CASSPRQGLNTEAFF. The CDR3 DNA reads TGTGCCAGCAGCCCCAGACAGGGATTGAACACTGAAGCTTTCTTT.

The chain employs TRBV7-2 and TRBJ1-2; D possibly corresponds to TRBD1 (5 bases). With 5 bases removed from V and 4 bases from J, the gap between germline ends came to 14 bases. The CDR3 loop spans 14 amino acids. CDR1 SGHTA and CDR2 FQGNSA come from the germline V gene. CDR3 sequence reads: CASSPQSQGYGYTF. The CDR3 DNA reads as TGTGCCAGCAGCCCCCAGTCGCAGGGCTATGGCTACACCTTC.